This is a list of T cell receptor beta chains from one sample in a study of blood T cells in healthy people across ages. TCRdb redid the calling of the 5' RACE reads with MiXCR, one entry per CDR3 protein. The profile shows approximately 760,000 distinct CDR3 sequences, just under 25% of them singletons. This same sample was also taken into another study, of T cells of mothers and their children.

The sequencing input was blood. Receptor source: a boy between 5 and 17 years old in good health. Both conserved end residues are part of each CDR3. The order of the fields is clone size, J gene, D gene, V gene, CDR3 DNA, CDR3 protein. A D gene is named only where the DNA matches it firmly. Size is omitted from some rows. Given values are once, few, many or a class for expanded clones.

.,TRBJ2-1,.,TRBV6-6,TGTGCCAGCAGTTACTCCGGGAGACGGCATGAGCAGTTCTTC,CASSYSGRRHEQFF
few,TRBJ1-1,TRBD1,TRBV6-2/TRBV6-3,TGTGCCAGCAGTCCGTCGGACAGGTTAGCTGAAGCTTTCTTT,CASSPSDRLAEAFF
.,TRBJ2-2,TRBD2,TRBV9,TGTGCCAGCACGGGGCTAGCGGGGGCTACCGGGGAGCTGTTTTTT,CASTGLAGATGELFF
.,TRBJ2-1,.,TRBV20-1,TGCAGTGCTAGGGGGACTGTGGGGAGGGAGCAGTTCTTC,CSARGTVGREQFF
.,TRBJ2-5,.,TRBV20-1,TGCAGTGCGGAACCCGACAGGGAGGGCGAGACCCAGTACTTC,CSAEPDREGETQYF
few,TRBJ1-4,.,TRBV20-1,TGCAGTGCCCCGGATTCTGGGACGGGAGAAAAACTGTTTTTT,CSAPDSGTGEKLFF
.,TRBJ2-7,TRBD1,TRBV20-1,TGCAGTGCTAGAGACCGCCTCGGGACAGAACCGAAGCACGAGCAGTACTTC,CSARDRLGTEPKHEQYF
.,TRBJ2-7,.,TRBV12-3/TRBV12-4,TGTGCCAGCAGTGGGGACGGCTGGGGGAACGAGCAGTACTTC,CASSGDGWGNEQYF
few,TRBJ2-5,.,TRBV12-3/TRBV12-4,TGTGCCAGCAGTCCCAGGGGAGGGGTCTGGGAGACCCAGTACTTC,CASSPRGGVWETQYF
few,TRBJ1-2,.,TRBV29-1,TGCAGCGTTGAAGGGGGGCAGGGATTTTCCGGCTACACCTTC,CSVEGGQGFSGYTF
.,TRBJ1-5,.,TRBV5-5,TGTGCCAGCAGCTTGGTAGACACGGCCAGGACCCAGCATTTT,CASSLVDTARTQHF
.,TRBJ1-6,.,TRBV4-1,TGCGCCAGCAGCTCCTACAGAAATTCACCCCTCCACTTT,CASSSYRNSPLHF
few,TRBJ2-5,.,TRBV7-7,TGTGCTAGCAGCTCTGTACAGGGATCGGAGACCCAGTACTTC,CASSSVQGSETQYF
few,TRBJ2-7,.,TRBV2,TGTGCCAGCGGGGAGGAGTACGAGCAGTACTTC,CASGEEYEQYF
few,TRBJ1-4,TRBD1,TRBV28,TGTGCCAGCAGTGCCGGACAGGGGGCAGGAGAAAAACTGTTTTTT,CASSAGQGAGEKLFF
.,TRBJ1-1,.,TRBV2,TGTGCCAGCATGAAAGCCCGGGACCCGAACACTGAAGCTTTCTTT,CASMKARDPNTEAFF